This T cell receptor (beta chain) appears in the sequencing data of a study of blood T cells in healthy people across ages. Across the study: Template-switching capture recovered about one barcoded beta molecule per two T cells. General study findings and limits: In long-lived donors, naive CD4+ cell counts and diversity exceeded those of aged donors.

A second PCR of 7 to 11 cycles used a sample-barcoded 5' primer and a J-beta primer mix. Using its own MiXCR run on the 5' RACE reads, TCRdb lists one record per CDR3 protein. The profile shows about 1.4 million distinct CDR3 sequences, roughly 59% of them singletons. The V gene's germline CDR1 is SGHAT and CDR2 FQNNGV. The CDR3 extends over 16 amino acids. V was cut by 5 bases and J by 2 bases, with 19 bases left in between. A remark on this clonotype: The antigen is not known.

The sequenced material came from blood. The source of this sequence is a man younger than 35 in good health. This chain links TRBV11-2 with TRBJ2-7, with D possibly TRBD1 on 6 matching bases. In DNA, the CDR3 is TGTGCCAGCAGCCTCCGAAGGGACATTCGCGCCTACGAGCAGTACTTC. Translation: CASSLRRDIRAYEQYF.